This entry lists 8 T cell receptor beta chains sequenced from one sample in a study of blood T cell repertoires in COVID-19. Assay used: immunoSEQ multiplex PCR; TCRdb lists only in-frame clones, some missing. The repertoire holds some 100,000 clones, around three quarters seen once, with roughly 4% in the top ten. Sample: peripheral blood. These receptors came from a human donor in a cohort sampled during active or convalescent COVID-19.

This chain uses TRBV9 with TRBJ2-3, with D hard to call. The CDR3 is 15 residues long. The V end lost 0 bases, the J end lost 2 bases, and 10 bases lay between the germline ends. From germline, CDR1 is SGDLS and CDR2 YYNGEE. The CDR3 protein is CASSVGATSTDTQYF. For the CDR3, the DNA is TGTGCCAGCAGCGTAGGGGCTACCTCCACAGATACGCAGTATTTT.

The chain joins TRBV19 to TRBJ2-5, with a tentative D call TRBD2 (5 bases). Trimming cost V 5 bases and J 4 bases, with 14 bases left between them. This CDR3 contains 14 residues. Germline CDR1 LNHDA, CDR2 SQIVND (reference sequence). CDR3 coding DNA: TGTGCCAGTAGTCTAGCACCCACGGGAGAGACCCAGTACTTC. This encodes CASSLAPTGETQYF.

This chain links TRBV19 with TRBJ1-6; possibly TRBD1 for D (5 bases). Per the germline V gene, CDR1 is LNHDA and CDR2 is SQIVND (reference sequence). This CDR3 contains 15 residues. V lost 1 base, J lost 7 bases, and 11 bases lay in between. CDR3 bases: TGTGCCAGTAGTATAGGGTGGGGGGGGAATTCACCCCTCCACTTT. It translates to CASSIGWGGNSPLHF.

The rearrangement uses TRBV7-9 and TRBJ1-2; 9 nucleotides align to TRBD1. Germline V gene data show CDR1 as SEHNR and CDR2 as FQNEAQ (reference sequence). The CDR3 runs to 12 residues. V was pared by 1 base and J by 13 bases, with 4 bases of the junction left unmatched. CDR3: CASSLEGQGSTF. CDR3 coding DNA: TGTGCCAGCAGCTTAGAAGGACAGGGGTCCACCTTC.

A single count supports this clone. The V and J genes are TRBV5-1 and TRBJ1-2; possible D gene TRBD1, 6 bases. Trimming removed 0 bases from V and 3 bases from J, with 12 bases in between. The CDR3 contains 15 residues. CDR1 and CDR2 (germline): SGHRS, YFSETQ. DNA for the CDR3: TGCGCCAGCAGCTTGGTCGGCGGGGGCGACTATGGCTACACCTTC. Residues: CASSLVGGGDYGYTF.

The gene calls are TRBV5-1 and TRBJ2-7, with D uncertain. The CDR3 contains 13 residues. Germline CDR1 reads SGHRS; CDR2 reads YFSETQ. The V gene lost 3 bases and the J gene lost 1 base, with 8 bases spanning the gap. The CDR3 coding sequence is TGCGCCAGCAGCTCTACAGCTTCCTACGAGCAGTACTTC. Protein sequence: CASSSTASYEQYF. The variable domain in full, with the rest retrieved from reference TRBV5-1 and TRBJ2-7, is KAGVTQTPRYLIKTRGQQVTLSCSPISGHRSVSWYQQTPGQGLQFLFEYFSETQRNKGNFPGRFSGRQFSNSRSEMNVSTLELGDSALYLCASSSTASYEQYFGPGTRLTVT.

This clone was seen just once. The rearrangement uses TRBV11-3 and TRBJ2-4; 10 bases align to TRBD2. After removal of 1 base from V and 7 bases from J, the junction contained 10 bases not matched to a gene. The CDR3 extends over 17 amino acids. In germline, CDR1 is SGHNT, CDR2 YENEEA. The CDR3 DNA reads as TGTGCCAGCAGCTTAGGAACTAGCGGGAAGGGAGGGAACATTCAGTACTTC. Translated, it gives CASSLGTSGKGGNIQYF.

This chain connects TRBV2 to TRBJ2-2, with 11 bases lining up with TRBD2. The CDR3 contains 17 residues. V shed 2 bases and J 6 bases; nucleotides not matched to a gene: 8. Germline V gene data show CDR1 as SNHLY and CDR2 as FYNNEI. Here the CDR3 reads CASSESSGRLLSGELFF. The CDR3 DNA follows: TGTGCCAGCAGTGAATCTAGCGGGAGGCTTTTGTCCGGGGAGCTGTTTTTT.